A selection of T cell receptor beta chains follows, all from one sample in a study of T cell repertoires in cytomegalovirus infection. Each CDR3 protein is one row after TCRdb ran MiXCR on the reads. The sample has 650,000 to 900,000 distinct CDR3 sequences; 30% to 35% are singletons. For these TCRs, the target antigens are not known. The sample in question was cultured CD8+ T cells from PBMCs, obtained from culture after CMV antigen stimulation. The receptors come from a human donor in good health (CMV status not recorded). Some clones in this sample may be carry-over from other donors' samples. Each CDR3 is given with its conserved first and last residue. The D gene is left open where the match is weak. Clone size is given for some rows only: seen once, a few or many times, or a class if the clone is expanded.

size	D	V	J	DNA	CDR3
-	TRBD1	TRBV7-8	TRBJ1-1	TGTGCCAGCAGCCCGGACAGGGAGCTTGAAGCTTTCTTT	CASSPDRELEAFF
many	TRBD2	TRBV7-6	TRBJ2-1	TGTGCCAGCAGCTTAGAACAGCGGGGGGTATCCTACAATGAGCAGTTCTTC	CASSLEQRGVSYNEQFF
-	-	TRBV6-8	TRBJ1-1	TGTGCCAGCTGCAGGTTCACGAACACTGAAGCTTTCTTT	CASCRFTNTEAFF
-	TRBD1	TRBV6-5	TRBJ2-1	TGTGCCAGCAGTGGGGCAGGGGGACGGGGTGGGGGTGAGCAGTTCTTC	CASSGAGGRGGGEQFF
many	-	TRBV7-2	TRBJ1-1	TGTGCCAGCAGCGGAGGGTGGAACACTGAAGCTTTCTTT	CASSGGWNTEAFF
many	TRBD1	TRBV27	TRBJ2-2	TGTGCCAGCAGTTTAGATGCAGGGGGTGCCGGGGAGCTGTTTTTT	CASSLDAGGAGELFF
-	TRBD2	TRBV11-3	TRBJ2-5	TGTGCCAGCAGCTCTCGACTAGCGGGGGCCCTCCAAGAGACCCAGTACTTC	CASSSRLAGALQETQYF
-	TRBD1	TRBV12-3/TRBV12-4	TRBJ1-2	TGTGCCAGCAGTTCCGGGACAGGGAGCTTTTATGGCTACACCTTC	CASSSGTGSFYGYTF
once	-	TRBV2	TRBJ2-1	TGTGCCAGCAGTGAAGCGCTTAGGAACTCGAATGAGCAGTTCTTC	CASSEALRNSNEQFF
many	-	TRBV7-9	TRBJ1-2	TGTGCCAGCAGCTTAGACGGCTACACCTTC	CASSLDGYTF
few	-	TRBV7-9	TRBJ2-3	TGTGCCAGCAGCCCCGGGGGGCGAATCCTCACAGATACGCAGTATTTT	CASSPGGRILTDTQYF
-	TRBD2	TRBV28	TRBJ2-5	TGTGCCAGCAGTAAAATGGGGGGGGAGACCCAGTACTTC	CASSKMGGETQYF
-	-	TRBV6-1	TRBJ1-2	TGTGCCAGCAGTGTTCCGATAAGCTACACCTTC	CASSVPISYTF
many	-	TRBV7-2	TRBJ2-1	TGTGCCAGCAGCTTGATAGGGGTACACAATGAGCAGTTCTTC	CASSLIGVHNEQFF
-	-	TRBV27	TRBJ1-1	TGTGCCAGCAGCCCCAGGGGAGGCCTTTGGGACACTGAAGCTTTCTTT	CASSPRGGLWDTEAFF
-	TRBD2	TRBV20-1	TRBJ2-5	TGCAGTGCTAGAGATAGGCGGGGGGGCCGTCAAGAGACCCAGTACTTC	CSARDRRGGRQETQYF
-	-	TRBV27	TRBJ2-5	TGTGCCAGCAGTTTAAACTTCGAGCAGGGAGAGGAGACCCAGTACTTC	CASSLNFEQGEETQYF
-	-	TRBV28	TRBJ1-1	TGTGCCAGCAGTTTATTCTTGGGGCCGAACACTGAAGCTTTCTTT	CASSLFLGPNTEAFF
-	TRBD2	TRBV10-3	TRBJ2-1	TGTGCCATCAGTGACCTAGCGGGGGACAATGAGCAGTTCTTC	CAISDLAGDNEQFF
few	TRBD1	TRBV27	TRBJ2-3	TGTGCCAGCAGTTCGACAGGGTCGTCGAGCACAGATACGCAGTATTTT	CASSSTGSSSTDTQYF
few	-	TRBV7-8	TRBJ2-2	TGTGCCAGCAGCTTAGGGACCTCGAGGTTCGGCACCGGGGAGCTGTTTTTT	CASSLGTSRFGTGELFF
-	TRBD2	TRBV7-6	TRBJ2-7	TGTGCCAGCAGCTCGACAGCGGGACCCTACGAGCAGTACTTC	CASSSTAGPYEQYF
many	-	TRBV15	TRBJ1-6	TGTGCCACCAGCCAGCAGCAGGGATATTCACCCCTCCACTTT	CATSQQQGYSPLHF
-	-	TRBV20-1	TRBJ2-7	TGCAGTGCCTCCCTCCGGGCAGGAGGCTACGAGCAGTACTTC	CSASLRAGGYEQYF
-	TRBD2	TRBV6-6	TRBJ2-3	TGTGCCAGTACACCTAGCGGGGTCCCCACAGATACGCAGTATTTT	CASTPSGVPTDTQYF
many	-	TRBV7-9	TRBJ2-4	TGTGCCAGCAGCTTAGGGGCCGCCAAAAACATTCAGTACTTC	CASSLGAAKNIQYF
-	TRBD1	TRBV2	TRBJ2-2	TGTGCCAGCATTCGATCCGGGACAGGGGCGGGCACCGGGGAGCTGTTTTTT	CASIRSGTGAGTGELFF
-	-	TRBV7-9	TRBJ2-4	TGTGCCAGCAGCTTAACGGCGGAGACCAAAAACATTCAGTACTTC	CASSLTAETKNIQYF
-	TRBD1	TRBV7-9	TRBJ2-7	TGTGCCAGCAGCCAAGACCGGACAGGGCCGGTACACGAGCAGTACTTC	CASSQDRTGPVHEQYF
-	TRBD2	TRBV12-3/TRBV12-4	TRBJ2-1	TGTGCCAGCACCCTTGTCGGGGGGGCCTCCACTGAGCAGTTCTTC	CASTLVGGASTEQFF
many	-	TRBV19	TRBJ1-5	TGTGCCAGTAGTACTGACCCACAGGTCTTTAGCAATCAGCCCCAGCATTTT	CASSTDPQVFSNQPQHF
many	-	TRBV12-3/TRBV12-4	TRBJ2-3	TGTGCCAGCAGTTCCGGACTAGGGGGGCCAGATACGCAGTATTTT	CASSSGLGGPDTQYF
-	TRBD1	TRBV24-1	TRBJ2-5	TGTGCCACCAGTGATTGGGACAGCCAAGAGACCCAGTACTTC	CATSDWDSQETQYF
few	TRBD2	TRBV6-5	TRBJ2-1	TGTGCCAGCAGTTACCTCCTAGCGGGGGGCTTCCAGTTCTTC	CASSYLLAGGFQFF